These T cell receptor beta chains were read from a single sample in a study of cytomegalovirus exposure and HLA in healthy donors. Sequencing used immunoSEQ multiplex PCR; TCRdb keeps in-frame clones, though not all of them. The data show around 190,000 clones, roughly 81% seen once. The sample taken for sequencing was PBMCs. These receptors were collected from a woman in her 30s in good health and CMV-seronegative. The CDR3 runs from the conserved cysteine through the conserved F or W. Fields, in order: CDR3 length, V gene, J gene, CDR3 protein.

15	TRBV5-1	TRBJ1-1	CASSTLTGMNTEAFF
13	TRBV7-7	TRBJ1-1	CASSLDGLTEAFF
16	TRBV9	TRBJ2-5	CASSPGVVQVQETQYF
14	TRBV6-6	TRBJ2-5	CASSYLLAQETQYF
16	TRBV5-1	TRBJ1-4	CASSLGNTGSNEKLFF
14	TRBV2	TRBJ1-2	CASSLGQPDYGYTF
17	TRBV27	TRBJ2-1	CASSYALRGSSYNEQFF
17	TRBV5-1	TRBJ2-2	CASSLLLAGMGTGELFF
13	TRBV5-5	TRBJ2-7	CASSLRLIYEQYF
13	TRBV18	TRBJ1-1	CATTGGMNTEAFF
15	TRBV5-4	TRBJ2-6	CASSQDRTGANVLTF
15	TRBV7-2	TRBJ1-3	CASSLAPTSGNTIYF
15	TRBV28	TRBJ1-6	CASSRPWTGNSPLHF
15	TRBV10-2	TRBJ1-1	CASRPPGFRTTEAFF
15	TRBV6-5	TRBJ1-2	CASSYSRGQTYGYTF
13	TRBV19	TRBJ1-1	CASSIGGNTEAFF
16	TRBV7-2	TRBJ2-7	CASSLVSSGVTYEQYF
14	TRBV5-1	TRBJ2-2	CASSTTGHTGELFF